The 25 T cell receptor beta chains reported below all come from one sample, sequenced in a study of cytomegalovirus exposure and HLA in healthy donors. Primers: 60 Vbeta forward and 13 Jbeta reverse. Produced via immunoSEQ multiplex PCR; TCRdb's table is partial and in-frame only. The data contain about 130,000 clones, around 80% of them singletons. Sequenced material: PBMCs. The origin of the receptors is a woman under 30 in good health and CMV-seropositive.

This clone was seen only a few times. The chain uses TRBV5-4 and TRBJ2-7, with D possibly being TRBD1 (6 bases). Germline V gene data show CDR1 as SGHNT and CDR2 as YYREEE (reference sequence). The CDR3 extends over 14 amino acids. Trimming took off 4 bases at V and 2 bases at J, with 13 bases between the two ends. DNA of the CDR3: TGTGCCAGCAGCATCAGGGACACTACCTACGAGCAGTACTTC. Encoded protein: CASSIRDTTYEQYF.

The V and J genes are TRBV5-4 and TRBJ2-1; 8 bases match TRBD2. The junction had 1 base not matched to a gene; V was cut back by 2 bases and J by 6 bases. The CDR3 consists of 13 residues. Germline CDR1 reads SGHNT; CDR2 reads YYREEE (reference sequence). In DNA form, the CDR3 reads TGTGCCAGCAGCTTCCGGGGGGGCAATGAGCAGTTCTTC. This sequence encodes CASSFRGGNEQFF.

The chain has TRBV6-6 and TRBJ1-1; 9 bases align to TRBD1. V shed 2 bases and J 3 bases; nucleotides not matched to a gene: 4. Germline CDR1 MNHNY, CDR2 SVGAGI (reference sequence). CDR3 length equals 15 residues. The CDR3 sequence: CASSYETGGDTEAFF. The CDR3 bases are TGTGCCAGCAGTTACGAGACAGGGGGGGACACTGAAGCTTTCTTT.

The V call is TRBV7-3, the J call TRBJ2-2; D is undetermined. The CDR3 loop spans 15 amino acids. Germline V gene sequence: CDR1 SGHTA, CDR2 FQGTGA. V lost 6 bases, J lost 3 bases, and 14 bases lay in between. The CDR3 is CASSSGGTDTGELFF. As DNA, the CDR3 is TGTGCCAGCAGTTCCGGCGGTACGGACACCGGGGAGCTGTTTTTT.

The gene calls are TRBV4-1 and TRBJ2-1, with D tentatively TRBD1 (5 bases). The V gene lost 0 bases and the J gene lost 8 bases, with 14 bases spanning the gap. CDR3 size: 15 residues. From germline, CDR1 is MGHRA and CDR2 YSYEKL. CDR3 bases: TGCGCCAGCAGCCAAGAAGGGGCTAGGCCGGATGAGCAGTTCTTC. It encodes CASSQEGARPDEQFF.

The chain carries TRBV29-1 and TRBJ1-5, with D maybe TRBD1 (5 bases). Trimming left V 3 bases short and J 11 bases short, with 14 bases between. Germline loops: CDR1 SQVTM, CDR2 ANQGSEA. The CDR3 is made up of 12 amino acids. CDR3 bases: TGCAGCGTTGAGGAAGGGCGGGGGTCCCAGCATTTT. It specifies CSVEEGRGSQHF.

The V call is TRBV5-6, the J call TRBJ2-1; no firm D call. The CDR3 has 10 amino acids. Germline CDR1 reads SGHDT; CDR2 reads YYEEEE. The germline V and J ends were trimmed by 7 bases and 7 bases, with 6 bases remaining between them. This CDR3 is CASGLNEQFF. The CDR3 DNA sequence: TGTGCCAGCGGGCTTAATGAGCAGTTCTTC.

Here the CDR3 reads CASDRFYEQYF. The CDR3 DNA reads as TGTGCCAGCGACAGATTCTACGAGCAGTACTTC. The chain combines TRBV6-1 with TRBJ2-7; TRBD1 might be the D (5 bases). Germline lookup yields CDR1 MNHNS and CDR2 SASEGT. This CDR3 contains 11 residues. Trimming removed 8 bases from V and 3 bases from J, with 8 bases in between.

With regard to this clone: At one end, the junction sequence differs from germline, possibly due to a read error. This chain's CDR3 is CSSSWDRGRDEQFF. DNA of the CDR3: TGTTCCAGCAGCTGGGACAGGGGGCGCGATGAGCAGTTCTTC. The chain couples TRBV7-9 to TRBJ2-1; TRBD1 matches 12 bases. The CDR3 has 14 amino acids. The germline V gene has CDR1 SEHNR and CDR2 FQNEAQ (reference sequence). Using reference TRBV7-9 and TRBJ2-1 for the parts outside the CDR3, the full variable domain is DTGVSQNPRHKITKRGQNVTFRCDPISEHNRLYWYRQTLGQGPEFLTYFQNEAQLEKSRLLSDRFSAERPKGSFSTLEIQRTEQGDSAMYLCSSSWDRGRDEQFFGPGTRLTVL.

The genes are TRBV4-1 and TRBJ1-2, with D possibly TRBD1 on 6 matching bases. Trimming shortened V by 1 base and J by 4 bases, and 16 bases separated the two germline ends. The CDR3 has 16 amino acids. Germline loops: CDR1 MGHRA, CDR2 YSYEKL. The CDR3 reads CASSQGRGMGAYGYTF. The CDR3 coding sequence is TGCGCCAGCAGCCAAGGGCGAGGGATGGGGGCCTATGGCTACACCTTC.

CDR3 amino acids: CASSLARDTNTEAFF. The CDR3 DNA is TGTGCCAGCAGCTTGGCCCGGGACACCAACACTGAAGCTTTCTTT. The chain has TRBV5-6 and TRBJ1-1; TRBD1 is a possible D gene (6 bases). V shed 0 bases and J shed 2 bases, with 11 bases lying between them. Germline V gene lookup returns CDR1 SGHDT and CDR2 YYEEEE. CDR3 length equals 15 residues.

V gene TRBV7-9 combines with J gene TRBJ1-1; no reliable D call. This CDR3 has 13 amino acids. Trimming took off 1 base at V and 7 bases at J, with 10 bases between the two ends. The germline CDR1 and CDR2 sequences are SEHNR and FQNEAQ (reference sequence). The CDR3 spells CASSLVAESEAFF. The DNA of the CDR3 is TGTGCCAGCAGCTTAGTAGCCGAAAGTGAAGCTTTCTTT.

The gene calls are TRBV29-1 and TRBJ2-5, with no clear D. The J call is doubtful: the DNA matches TRBJ2-7 better. Germline CDR1 reads SQVTM; CDR2 reads ANQGSEA. The CDR3 consists of 13 residues. The CDR3 nucleotides are TGCAGCGTTGAAGTGGCTCGAAACTACGAGCAGTACTTC. Its translation: CSVEVARNYEQYF.

This clone was detected only once. The genes are TRBV28 and TRBJ2-3; 7 positions match TRBD2. V lost 11 bases to trimming and J lost 2 bases; unmatched junction nucleotides: 7. Germline values: CDR1 MDHEN, CDR2 SYDVKM. The CDR3 sequence is 13 residues long. The CDR3 region is CACQRDLTDTQYF. The CDR3 DNA sequence: TGTGCCTGCCAGCGGGACCTCACAGATACGCAGTATTTT. Full variable domain (rest looked up from reference TRBV28 and TRBJ2-3): DVKVTQSSRYLVKRTGEKVFLECVQDMDHENMFWYRQDPGLGLRLIYFSYDVKMKEKGDIPEGYSVSREKKERFSLILESASTNQTSMYLCACQRDLTDTQYFGPGTRLTVL.

The rearrangement uses TRBV29-1 and TRBJ2-2, with TRBD2 identical over 9 bases. Germline values: CDR1 SQVTM, CDR2 ANQGSEA. This CDR3 comprises 15 residues. J gave up 7 bases and V 4 bases, and 10 bases lay outside the gene matches. CDR3 DNA: TGCAGCGTTGGGGTAGCGGGGGCCACGGGCGGGGAGCTGTTTTTT. It specifies CSVGVAGATGGELFF.

On this clone itself: Mismatch with germline at one junction end may stem from a read error. The rearrangement joins TRBV19 to TRBJ2-5; weak D call: TRBD1 (6 bases). Germline-derived CDR1 and CDR2 are LNHDA and SQIVND (reference sequence). The CDR3 is made up of 16 amino acids. The CDR3 DNA follows: TGTGCCAGTAGTATGCCCAGGGGACGGTACCAAGGGACCCAGTACTTC. Translation: CASSMPRGRYQGTQYF.

This clone was counted a single time. The V call is TRBV12-5, the J call TRBJ2-2, with D maybe TRBD1 (6 bases). Germline assignment: CDR1 LGHNT and CDR2 FRNRAP. V was clipped by 5 bases and J by 1 base, with 8 bases between them. The CDR3 runs to 14 residues. The CDR3 nucleotides read TGTGCTAGTGGTGGACAGATGAACACCGGGGAGCTGTTTTTT. It codes for CASGGQMNTGELFF. The variable domain in full, with the rest retrieved from reference TRBV12-5 and TRBJ2-2, is DARVTQTPRHKVTEMGQEVTMRCQPILGHNTVFWYRQTMMQGLELLAYFRNRAPLDDSGMPKDRFSAEMPDATLATLKIQPSEPRDSAVYFCASGGQMNTGELFFGEGSRLTVL.

The rearrangement links TRBV7-9 to TRBJ2-1, with a tentative D call TRBD1 (5 bases). The germline V gene has CDR1 SEHNR and CDR2 FQNEAQ (reference sequence). The CDR3 has 13 residues. Trimming removed 5 bases at V and 4 bases at J, with 9 bases between. CDR3 loop: CASSPDSYNEQFF. CDR3 coding DNA: TGTGCCAGCAGCCCCGACAGTTACAATGAGCAGTTCTTC.

This clone was counted a single time. This rearrangement joins TRBV6-4 to TRBJ1-5; 12 bases match TRBD1. The trim removed 3 bases at V and 13 bases at J, leaving 4 bases unmatched. Germline V lookup: CDR1 MRHNA, CDR2 SNTAGT. The CDR3 spans 13 residues. The CDR3 is CASSEGDRGPQHF. For the CDR3, the DNA is TGTGCCAGCAGTGAAGGGGACAGGGGGCCGCAGCATTTT.

This rearrangement joins TRBV6-6 to TRBJ2-3, with D possibly matching TRBD1 (6 bases). Per germline, CDR1 MNHNY and CDR2 SVGAGI (reference sequence). V was pared by 6 bases and J by 1 base, with 11 bases between. The CDR3 is made up of 14 amino acids. CDR3 DNA: TGTGCCAGCAGATCTACAGGGCGCACAGATACGCAGTATTTT. Translating gives CASRSTGRTDTQYF.

The rearrangement uses TRBV7-6 and TRBJ2-1, with 7 bases aligning to TRBD1. The trim removed 4 bases at V and 7 bases at J, leaving 13 bases unmatched. Germline V CDR1 and CDR2: SGHVS, FNYEAQ. The CDR3 length is 16 residues. The CDR3 DNA reads as TGTGCCAGCAGCTACCCGGCCCGGGACAGCTTAAATGAGCAGTTCTTC. Translation: CASSYPARDSLNEQFF.

Comments on this clone: One end of the junction does not line up with germline, which may come from a read error. The identical CDR3 is also encoded by other nucleotide sequences in the sample. The J gene is TRBJ1-5, the V gene TRBV2; D gene unclear. Germline CDR1 and CDR2: SNHLY and FYNNEI. CDR3 length: 13 amino acids. CDR3 sequence (DNA): TGTGCCAGCAGTGACAGTGGCAATCAACCCCAGCATTTT. Residues: CASSDSGNQPQHF.

The V and J genes are TRBV6-5 and TRBJ2-7, with D uncertain. The germline CDR1 and CDR2 sequences are MNHEY and SVGAGI. V was shortened by 7 bases and J by 1 base, with 11 bases between the two germline ends. This CDR3 has 13 residues. The CDR3 spells CASTRPGSYEQYF. CDR3 coding DNA: TGTGCCAGCACCCGACCCGGGTCCTACGAGCAGTACTTC.

The gene calls are TRBV28 and TRBJ2-7; 7 bases align to TRBD2. V lost 3 bases and J lost 2; bases outside the gene matches: 1. Germline V gene sequence: CDR1 MDHEN, CDR2 SYDVKM. This CDR3 is 13 amino acids long. Here the CDR3 DNA reads TGTGCCAGCAGTTTGCGGGGGACCTACGAGCAGTACTTC. The encoded protein is CASSLRGTYEQYF.

The V gene is TRBV6-6, the J gene TRBJ1-4, with 11 bases fitting TRBD1. This CDR3 contains 14 residues. V lost 7 bases to trimming and J lost 7 bases; unmatched junction nucleotides: 5. Germline V gene data show CDR1 as MNHNY and CDR2 as SVGAGI (reference sequence). The CDR3 protein is CASTFGTGGEKLFF. The CDR3 nucleotides are TGTGCCAGCACCTTCGGGACAGGGGGTGAAAAACTGTTTTTT.